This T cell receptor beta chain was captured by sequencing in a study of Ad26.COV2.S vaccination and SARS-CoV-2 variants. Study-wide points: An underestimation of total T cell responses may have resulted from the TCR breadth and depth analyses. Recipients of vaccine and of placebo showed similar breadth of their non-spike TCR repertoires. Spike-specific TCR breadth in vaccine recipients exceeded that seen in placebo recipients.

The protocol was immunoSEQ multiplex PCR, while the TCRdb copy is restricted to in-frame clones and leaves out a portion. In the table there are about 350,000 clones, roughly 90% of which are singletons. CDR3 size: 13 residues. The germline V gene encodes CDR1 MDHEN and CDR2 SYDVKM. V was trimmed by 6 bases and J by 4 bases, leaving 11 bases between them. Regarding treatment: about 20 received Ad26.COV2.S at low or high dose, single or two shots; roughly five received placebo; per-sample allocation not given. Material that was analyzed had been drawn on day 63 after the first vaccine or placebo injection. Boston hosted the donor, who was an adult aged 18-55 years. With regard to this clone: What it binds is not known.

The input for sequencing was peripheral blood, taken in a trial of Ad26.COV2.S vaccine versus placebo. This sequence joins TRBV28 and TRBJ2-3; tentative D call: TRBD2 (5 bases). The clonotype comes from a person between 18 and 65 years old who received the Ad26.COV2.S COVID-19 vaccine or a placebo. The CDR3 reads CASSTRRSDTQYF. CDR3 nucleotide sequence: TGTGCCAGCAGCACTAGGAGGTCAGATACGCAGTATTTT.